The text below deals with one T cell receptor beta chain. What it binds is not known. Trimming at V came to 5 bases and at J to 6 bases, leaving 9 bases not matched to a gene. Germline CDR1 SGHTA, CDR2 FQGNSA. The CDR3 totals 16 residues. This record comes from a study of T cell responses to AZD1222 COVID-19 vaccine. The study's findings and limits: Spike-specific TCR breadth and depth rose after two AZD1222 doses. Epitopes outside B.1.351 and B.1.1.7 mutated regions reportedly drew nearly half of spike TCRs. The donor cohort was predominantly white British with a female majority, and clonal diversity may have been underestimated.

Using immunoSEQ multiplex PCR, the repertoire was profiled, and TCRdb retains in-frame clones only, with some absent. The sample records fewer than 55,000 clones, roughly 87% being singletons. The analysis combined second doses at about 4 or about 12 weeks. The origin of this receptor is an adult who received the AZD1222 COVID-19 vaccine. This chain connects TRBV7-2 to TRBJ2-3, with 12 bases aligning to TRBD2. The starting material was peripheral blood, obtained 28 days after the second AZD1222 dose. The CDR3: CASSRRLAGVVDTQYF. In nucleotides, the CDR3 is TGTGCCAGCAGCCGCCGACTAGCGGGGGTGGTCGATACGCAGTATTTT.